This T cell receptor beta chain is from a study of CD8+ T cells in alopecia areata. This clone was seen only once. Reverse transcribed after extraction, RNA yielded cDNA as the sequencing template. Some clones are missing from TCRdb's copy, which holds only in-frame ones; the method was immunoSEQ multiplex PCR. The sample lists about 140,000 clones; more than 85% were seen once. Germline CDR1 and CDR2: SQVTM and ANQGSEA. This CDR3 comprises 11 residues. Trimming removed 3 bases from V and 1 base from J, with 3 bases in between. Sample treatment: oral pan-JAK inhibitor, 5-10 mg twice daily. The chain employs TRBV29-1 and TRBJ1-2; D is unclear. The specimen comprised CD8+ T cells sorted from blood, sampled at week 4, from a patient treated with tofacitinib. The sequence derives from a human donor with alopecia areata. CDR3 in amino acids: CSVDLNYGYTF. The CDR3, as DNA: TGCAGCGTTGATCTTAACTATGGCTACACCTTC.